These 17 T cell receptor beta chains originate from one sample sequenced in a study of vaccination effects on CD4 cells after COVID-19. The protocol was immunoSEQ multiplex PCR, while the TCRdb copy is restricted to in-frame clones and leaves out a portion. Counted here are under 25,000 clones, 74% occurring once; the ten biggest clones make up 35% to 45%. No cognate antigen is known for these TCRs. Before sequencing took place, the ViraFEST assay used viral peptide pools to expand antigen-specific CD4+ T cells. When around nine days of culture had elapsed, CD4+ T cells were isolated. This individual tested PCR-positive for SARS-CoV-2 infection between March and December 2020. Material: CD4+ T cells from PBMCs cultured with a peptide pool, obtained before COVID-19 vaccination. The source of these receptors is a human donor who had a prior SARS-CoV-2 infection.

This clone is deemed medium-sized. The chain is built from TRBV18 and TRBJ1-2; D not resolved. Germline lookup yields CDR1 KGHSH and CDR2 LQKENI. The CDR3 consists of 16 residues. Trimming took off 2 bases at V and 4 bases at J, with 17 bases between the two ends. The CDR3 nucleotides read TGTGCCAGCTCACCATCCCCGGAGGTTTCTAGCTATGGCTACACCTTC. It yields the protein CASSPSPEVSSYGYTF.

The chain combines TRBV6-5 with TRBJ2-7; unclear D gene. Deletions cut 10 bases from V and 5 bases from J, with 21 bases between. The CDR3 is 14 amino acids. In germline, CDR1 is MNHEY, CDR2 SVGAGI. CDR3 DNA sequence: TGTGCCACTATCCCGAGGTTTGGAATCCACGAGCAGTACTTC. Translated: CATIPRFGIHEQYF.

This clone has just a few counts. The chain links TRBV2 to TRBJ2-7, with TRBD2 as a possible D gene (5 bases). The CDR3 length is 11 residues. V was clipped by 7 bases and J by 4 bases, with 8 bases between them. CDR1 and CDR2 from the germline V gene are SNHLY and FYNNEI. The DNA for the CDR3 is TGTGCCAGCAAACGGGAATACGAGCAGTACTTC. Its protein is CASKREYEQYF.

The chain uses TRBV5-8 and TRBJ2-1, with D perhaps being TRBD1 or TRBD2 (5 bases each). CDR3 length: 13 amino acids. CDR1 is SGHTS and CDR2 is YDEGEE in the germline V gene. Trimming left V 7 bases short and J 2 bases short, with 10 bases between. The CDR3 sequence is CASLSGPYNEQFF. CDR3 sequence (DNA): TGTGCCAGCCTATCGGGGCCCTACAATGAGCAGTTCTTC.

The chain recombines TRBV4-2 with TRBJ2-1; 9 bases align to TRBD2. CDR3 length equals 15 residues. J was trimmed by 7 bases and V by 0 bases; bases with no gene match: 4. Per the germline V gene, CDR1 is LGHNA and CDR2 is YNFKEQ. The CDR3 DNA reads TGTGCCAGCAGCCAAGATCGCCTAGCGGGGAATGAGCAGTTCTTC. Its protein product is CASSQDRLAGNEQFF.

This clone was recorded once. CDR3 region: CASSIGLAGGLNTGELFF. The CDR3 coding sequence is TGTGCCAGCAGCATAGGACTAGCGGGAGGTCTGAACACCGGGGAGCTGTTTTTT. The chain is built from TRBV5-6 and TRBJ2-2, with 14 bases that match TRBD2. Unmatched junction bases numbered 6, after V lost 4 bases and J lost 1 base. The germline V gene has CDR1 SGHDT and CDR2 YYEEEE. The CDR3 spans 18 residues.

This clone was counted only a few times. CDR3 DNA: TGTGCCAGCAGCCTACAAGGGGGAACTGGAAACACCATATATTTT. Translating it yields CASSLQGGTGNTIYF. The chain employs TRBV2 and TRBJ1-3; possible D gene TRBD1, 6 bases. The CDR3 spans 15 residues. V gave up 6 bases and J gave up 2 bases, with 14 bases separating them. Germline V gene sequence: CDR1 SNHLY, CDR2 FYNNEI.

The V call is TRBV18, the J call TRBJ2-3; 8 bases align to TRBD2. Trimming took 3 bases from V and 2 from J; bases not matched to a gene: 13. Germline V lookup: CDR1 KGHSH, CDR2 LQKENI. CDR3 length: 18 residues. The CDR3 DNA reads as TGTGCCAGCTCACCCCCGGCTTGGATAGCGGGGATCACAGATACGCAGTATTTT. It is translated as CASSPPAWIAGITDTQYF. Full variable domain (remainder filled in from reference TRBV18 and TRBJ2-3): NAGVMQNPRHLVRRRGQEARLRCSPMKGHSHVYWYRQLPEEGLKFMVYLQKENIIDESGMPKERFSAEFPKEGPSILRIQQVVRGDSAAYFCASSPPAWIAGITDTQYFGPGTRLTVL.

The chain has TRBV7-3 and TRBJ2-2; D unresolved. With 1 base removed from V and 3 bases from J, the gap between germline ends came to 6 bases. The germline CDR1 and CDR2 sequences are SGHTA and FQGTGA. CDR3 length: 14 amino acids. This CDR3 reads CASSLIQHTGELFF. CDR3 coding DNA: TGTGCCAGCAGCTTAATACAACACACCGGGGAGCTGTTTTTT. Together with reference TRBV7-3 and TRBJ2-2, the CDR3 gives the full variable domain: GAGVSQTPSNKVTEKGKYVELRCDPISGHTALYWYRQSLGQGPEFLIYFQGTGAADDSGLPNDRFFAVRPEGSVSTLKIQRTERGDSAVYLCASSLIQHTGELFFGEGSRLTVL.

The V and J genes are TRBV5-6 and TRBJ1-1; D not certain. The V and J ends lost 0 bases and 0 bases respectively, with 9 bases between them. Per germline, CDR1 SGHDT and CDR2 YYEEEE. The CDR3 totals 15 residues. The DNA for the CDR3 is TGTGCCAGCAGCTTGGTCGGAGGGATGAACACTGAAGCTTTCTTT. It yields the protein CASSLVGGMNTEAFF.

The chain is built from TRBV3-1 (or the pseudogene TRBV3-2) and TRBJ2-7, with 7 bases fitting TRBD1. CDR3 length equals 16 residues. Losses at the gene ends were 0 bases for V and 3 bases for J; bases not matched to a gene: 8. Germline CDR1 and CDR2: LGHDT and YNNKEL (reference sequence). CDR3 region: CASSQDLRQGSYEQYF. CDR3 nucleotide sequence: TGTGCCAGCAGCCAAGATCTGAGACAGGGTAGCTACGAGCAGTACTTC.

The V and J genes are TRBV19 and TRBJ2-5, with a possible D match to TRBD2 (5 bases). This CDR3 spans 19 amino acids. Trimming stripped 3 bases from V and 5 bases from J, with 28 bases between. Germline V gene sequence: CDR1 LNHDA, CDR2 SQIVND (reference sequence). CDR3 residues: CASSIGSSSRPPFLETQYF. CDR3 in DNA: TGTGCCAGTAGTATTGGGAGTAGCTCACGCCCCCCCTTCTTGGAGACCCAGTACTTC.

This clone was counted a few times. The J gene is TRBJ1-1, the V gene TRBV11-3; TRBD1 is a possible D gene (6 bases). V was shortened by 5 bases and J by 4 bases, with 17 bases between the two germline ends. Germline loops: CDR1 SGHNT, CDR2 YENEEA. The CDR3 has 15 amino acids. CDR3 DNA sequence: TGTGCCAGCAGCGCAAGGGGGGTTCGGAGCACTGAAGCTTTCTTT. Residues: CASSARGVRSTEAFF.

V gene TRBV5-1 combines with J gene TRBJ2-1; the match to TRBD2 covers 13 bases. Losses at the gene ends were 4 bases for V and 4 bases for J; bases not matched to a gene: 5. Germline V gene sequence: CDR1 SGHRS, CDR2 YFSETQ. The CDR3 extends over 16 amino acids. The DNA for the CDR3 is TGCGCCAGCAGCCCCCTACTAGCGGGGGGGTACAATGAGCAGTTCTTC. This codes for CASSPLLAGGYNEQFF.

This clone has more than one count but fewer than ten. The CDR3 DNA reads TGCGCCAGCAGCCGACACGCGGTTGGGCGTATCGACGAGCAGTACTTC. Amino acids: CASSRHAVGRIDEQYF. V and J are TRBV5-1 and TRBJ2-7, with D unresolved. Trimming took 4 bases from V and 5 from J, leaving 22 bases between them. The CDR3 is made up of 16 amino acids. The germline gives CDR1 SGHRS, CDR2 YFSETQ.

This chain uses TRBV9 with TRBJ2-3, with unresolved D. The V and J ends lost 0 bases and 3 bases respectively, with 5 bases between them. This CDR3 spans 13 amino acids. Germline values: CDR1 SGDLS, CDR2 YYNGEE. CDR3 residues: CASSVAPTDTQYF. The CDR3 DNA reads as TGTGCCAGCAGCGTAGCTCCTACAGATACGCAGTATTTT.

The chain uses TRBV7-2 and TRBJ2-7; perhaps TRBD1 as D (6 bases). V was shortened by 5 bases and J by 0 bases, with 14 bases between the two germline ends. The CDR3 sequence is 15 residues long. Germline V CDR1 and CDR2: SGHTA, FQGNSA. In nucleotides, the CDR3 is TGTGCCAGCAGCCCTTCCGGGACAACCTCCTACGAGCAGTACTTC. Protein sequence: CASSPSGTTSYEQYF.